The present entry profiles one T cell receptor (beta chain) with its context. The antigen remains unidentified. This specimen belongs to a study of T-cell reconstitution after alpha-beta-depleted transplantation in children. Study outcomes and limitations: Alpha-beta T cells present about two months after transplant were reported to originate from several hundred expanded graft clones. From newly produced T cells came most of the T-cell counts and diversity one year after transplant. The study traced high day-60 TCRbeta diversity in some patients to surviving recipient T cells and thymic progenitors.

The germline gives CDR1 SGDLS, CDR2 YYNGEE. The CDR3 spans 16 residues. V dropped 1 base and J dropped 0 bases, with 12 bases sitting between them. The TCRbeta library was prepared with unique molecular identifiers. In TCRdb, the PCR reads were re-called with MiXCR into one record per CDR3 protein. The table has about 980,000 distinct CDR3 sequences, about 30% seen once. This clonotype was obtained from a boy in the first two years of life who had a stem cell transplant for SCID, so the T cells may come from the graft donor. The sample in question was PBMCs, mostly from graft donor cells, obtained 360 days after TCRalphabeta/CD19-depleted stem cell transplant. V and J are TRBV9 and TRBJ2-3; possibly TRBD2 for D (6 bases). CDR3 nucleotides: TGTGCCAGCAGCGTATGGGCGGGGACTAGCACAGATACGCAGTATTTT. As protein: CASSVWAGTSTDTQYF.